This T cell receptor beta chain was identified during a study of T cells expressing NK-cell markers. Study as a whole: Sorted CD3+CD56-NKG2C+, CD3+CD56+NKG2C+ and CD3+CD56+NKG2C- T cells supplied the TCR beta repertoires.

Germline-derived CDR1 and CDR2 are MDHEN and SYDVKM. This CDR3 contains 12 residues. TCRdb reprocessed the 5' RACE reads and keeps a single row for each CDR3 protein, giving no DNA. The specimen's table records over 200,000 distinct CDR3 sequences. Input material: blood T cells: a sorted CD56 or NKG2C T cell subset, CD4+ or CD8+ T cells, or bulk PBMC T cells (not recorded which). V is TRBV28 and J is TRBJ2-7; the TRBD2 assignment by TCRdb is unverifiable without DNA. This receptor was taken from a man aged 18 to 29 in good health. This CDR3 reads CASSSGTLAAYF.